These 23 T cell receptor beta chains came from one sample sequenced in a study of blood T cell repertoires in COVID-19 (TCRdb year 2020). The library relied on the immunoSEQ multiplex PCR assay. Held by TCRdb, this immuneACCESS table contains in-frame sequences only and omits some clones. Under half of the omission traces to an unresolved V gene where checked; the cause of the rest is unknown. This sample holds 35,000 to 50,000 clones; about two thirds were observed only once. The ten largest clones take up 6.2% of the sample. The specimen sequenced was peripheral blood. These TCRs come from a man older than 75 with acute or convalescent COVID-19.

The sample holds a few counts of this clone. CDR3 coding DNA: TGTGCCAGCAGCAGAGTGAACACTGAAGCTTTCTTT. It codes for CASSRVNTEAFF. The chain recombines TRBV11-3 with TRBJ1-1, with D hard to call. CDR1 is SGHNT and CDR2 is YENEEA in the germline V gene. There are 12 residues in the CDR3. Trimming took 5 bases from V and 0 from J, leaving 4 bases between them. Full variable domain (rest looked up from reference TRBV11-3 and TRBJ1-1): EAGVVQSPRYKIIEKKQPVAFWCNPISGHNTLYWYLQNLGQGPELLIRYENEEAVDDSQLPKDRFSAERLKGVDSTLKIQPAELGDSAVYLCASSRVNTEAFFGQGTRLTVV.

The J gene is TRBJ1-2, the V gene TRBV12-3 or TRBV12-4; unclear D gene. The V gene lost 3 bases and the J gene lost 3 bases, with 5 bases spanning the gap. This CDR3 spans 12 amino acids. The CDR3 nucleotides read TGTGCCAGCAGTTTTGGAGACTATGGCTACACCTTC. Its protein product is CASSFGDYGYTF.

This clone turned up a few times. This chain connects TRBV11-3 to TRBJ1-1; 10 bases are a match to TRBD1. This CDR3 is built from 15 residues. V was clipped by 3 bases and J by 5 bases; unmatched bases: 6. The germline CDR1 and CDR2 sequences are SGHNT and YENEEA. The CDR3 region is CASSFADRGRTEAFF. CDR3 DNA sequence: TGTGCCAGCAGCTTCGCCGACAGGGGGCGGACTGAAGCTTTCTTT.

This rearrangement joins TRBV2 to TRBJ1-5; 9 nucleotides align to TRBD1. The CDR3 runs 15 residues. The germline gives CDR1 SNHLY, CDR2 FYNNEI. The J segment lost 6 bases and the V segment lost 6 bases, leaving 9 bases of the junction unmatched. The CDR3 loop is CASRPDRGRFQPQHF. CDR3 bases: TGTGCCAGCAGACCGGACAGGGGTAGGTTTCAGCCCCAGCATTTT.

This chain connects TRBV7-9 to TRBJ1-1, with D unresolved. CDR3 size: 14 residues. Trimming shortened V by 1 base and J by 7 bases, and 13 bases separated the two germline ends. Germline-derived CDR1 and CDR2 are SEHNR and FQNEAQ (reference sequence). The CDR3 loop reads CASSLDHSGGEAFF. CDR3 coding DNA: TGTGCCAGCAGCTTAGATCACAGCGGCGGTGAAGCTTTCTTT.

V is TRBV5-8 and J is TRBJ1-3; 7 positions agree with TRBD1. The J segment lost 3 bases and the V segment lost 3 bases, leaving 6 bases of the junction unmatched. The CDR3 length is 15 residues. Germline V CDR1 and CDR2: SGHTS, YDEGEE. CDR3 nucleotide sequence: TGTGCCAGCAGCTACGGACAGGACCGTGGAAACACCATATATTTT. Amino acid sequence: CASSYGQDRGNTIYF. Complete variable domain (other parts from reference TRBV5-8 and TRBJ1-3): EAGVTQSPTHLIKTRGQQATLRCSPISGHTSVYWYQQALGLGLQFLLWYDEGEERNRGNFPPRFSGRQFPNYSSELNVNALELEDSALYLCASSYGQDRGNTIYFGEGSWLTVV.

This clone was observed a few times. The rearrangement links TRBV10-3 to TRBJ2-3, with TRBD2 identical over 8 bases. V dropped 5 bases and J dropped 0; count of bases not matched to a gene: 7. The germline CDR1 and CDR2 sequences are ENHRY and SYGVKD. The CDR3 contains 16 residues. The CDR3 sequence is CAISTSGDTSTDTQYF. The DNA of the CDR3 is TGTGCCATCAGTACTAGCGGCGATACTAGCACAGATACGCAGTATTTT.

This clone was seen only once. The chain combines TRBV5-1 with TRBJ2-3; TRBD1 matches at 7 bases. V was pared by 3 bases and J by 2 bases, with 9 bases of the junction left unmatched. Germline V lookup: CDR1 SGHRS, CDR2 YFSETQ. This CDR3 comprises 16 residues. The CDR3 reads CASSSRDSGITDTQYF. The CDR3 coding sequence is TGCGCCAGCAGCTCACGGGACAGTGGAATCACAGATACGCAGTATTTT.

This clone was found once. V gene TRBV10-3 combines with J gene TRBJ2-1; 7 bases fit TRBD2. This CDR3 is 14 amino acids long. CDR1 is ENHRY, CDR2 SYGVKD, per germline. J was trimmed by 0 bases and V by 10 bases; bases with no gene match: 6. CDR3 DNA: TGTGCCACCCTTCGGGAGGACTCCTACAATGAGCAGTTCTTC. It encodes CATLREDSYNEQFF.

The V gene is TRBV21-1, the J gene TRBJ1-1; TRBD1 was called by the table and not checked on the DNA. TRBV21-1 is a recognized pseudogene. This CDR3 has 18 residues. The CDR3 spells CASSPRQGPKSSGTEAFF. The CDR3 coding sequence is TGTGCCAGCAGCCCGCGACAGGGGCCTAAATCCTCGGGCACTGAAGCTTTCTTT.

Here the CDR3 DNA reads TGTGCCACCAGCACCGGGCTAGCGGACACAGATACGCAGTATTTT. This gives the protein CATSTGLADTDTQYF. This rearrangement joins TRBV15 to TRBJ2-3; TRBD2 agrees at 7 bases. V was clipped by 4 bases and J by 2 bases; unmatched bases: 6. The CDR3 length is 15 residues. Germline V CDR1 and CDR2: LNHNV, YYDKDF (reference sequence).

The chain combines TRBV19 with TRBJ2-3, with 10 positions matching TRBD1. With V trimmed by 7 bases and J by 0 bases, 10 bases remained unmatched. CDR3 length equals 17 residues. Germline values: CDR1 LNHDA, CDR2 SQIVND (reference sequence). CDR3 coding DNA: TGTGCCAGTACGCGGAGACCGGGACAGGGGAGCACAGATACGCAGTATTTT. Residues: CASTRRPGQGSTDTQYF.

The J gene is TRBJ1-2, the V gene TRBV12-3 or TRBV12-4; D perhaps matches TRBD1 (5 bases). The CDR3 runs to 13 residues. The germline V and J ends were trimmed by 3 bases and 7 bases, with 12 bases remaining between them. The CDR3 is CASSFNQGGGYTF. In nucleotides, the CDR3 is TGTGCCAGCAGTTTTAACCAGGGTGGTGGCTACACCTTC.

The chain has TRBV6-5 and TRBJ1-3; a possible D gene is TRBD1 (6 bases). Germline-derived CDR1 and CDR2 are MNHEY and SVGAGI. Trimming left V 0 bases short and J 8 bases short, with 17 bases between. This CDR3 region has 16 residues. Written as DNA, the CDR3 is TGTGCCAGCAGTTACTCGGCGCAGGGGAAGGGTGACACCATATATTTT. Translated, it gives CASSYSAQGKGDTIYF.

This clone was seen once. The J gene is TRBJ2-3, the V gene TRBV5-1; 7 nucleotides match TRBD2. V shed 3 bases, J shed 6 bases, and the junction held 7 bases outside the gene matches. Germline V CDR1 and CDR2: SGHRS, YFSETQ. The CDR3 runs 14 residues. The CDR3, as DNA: TGCGCCAGCAGCTCGGGACTACAAGACGATACGCAGTATTTT. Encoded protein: CASSSGLQDDTQYF.

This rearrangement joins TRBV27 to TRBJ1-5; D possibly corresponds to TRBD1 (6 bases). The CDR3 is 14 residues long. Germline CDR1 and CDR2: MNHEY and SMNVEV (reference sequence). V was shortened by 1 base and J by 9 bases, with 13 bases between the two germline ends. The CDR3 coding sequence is TGTGCCAGCAGTTTATTGGGGGCCGGTCGGCCCCAGCATTTT. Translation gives CASSLLGAGRPQHF.

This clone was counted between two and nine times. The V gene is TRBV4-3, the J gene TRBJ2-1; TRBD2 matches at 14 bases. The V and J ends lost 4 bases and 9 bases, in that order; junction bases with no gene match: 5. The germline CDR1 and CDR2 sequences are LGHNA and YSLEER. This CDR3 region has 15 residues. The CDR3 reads CASSPTSGRVSEQFF. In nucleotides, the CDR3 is TGCGCCAGCAGCCCGACTAGCGGGAGGGTGAGTGAGCAGTTCTTC.

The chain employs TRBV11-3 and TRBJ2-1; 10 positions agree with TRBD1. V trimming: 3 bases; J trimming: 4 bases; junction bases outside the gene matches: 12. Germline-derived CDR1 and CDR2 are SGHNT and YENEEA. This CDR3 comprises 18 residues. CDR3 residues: CASSLSDWPGQGYNEQFF. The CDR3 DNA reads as TGTGCCAGCAGCTTGTCCGACTGGCCGGGACAGGGGTACAATGAGCAGTTCTTC.

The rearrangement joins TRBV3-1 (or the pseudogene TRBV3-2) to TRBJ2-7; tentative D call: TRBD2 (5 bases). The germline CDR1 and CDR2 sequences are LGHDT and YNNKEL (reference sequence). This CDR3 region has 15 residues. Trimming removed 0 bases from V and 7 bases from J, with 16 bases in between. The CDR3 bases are TGTGCCAGCAGCCAAGATCTGGCAGCGGTGGGGGAGCAGTACTTC. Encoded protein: CASSQDLAAVGEQYF.

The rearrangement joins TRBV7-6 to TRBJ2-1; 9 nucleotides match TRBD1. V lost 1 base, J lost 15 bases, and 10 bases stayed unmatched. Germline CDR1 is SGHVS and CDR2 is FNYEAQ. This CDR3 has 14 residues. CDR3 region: CASSLGIPGQGLFF. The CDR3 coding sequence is TGTGCCAGCAGCTTAGGAATCCCGGGACAGGGTCTGTTCTTC.

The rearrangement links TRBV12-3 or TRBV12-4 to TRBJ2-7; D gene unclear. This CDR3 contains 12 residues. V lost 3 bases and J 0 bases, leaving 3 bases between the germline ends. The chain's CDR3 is CASSFYSYEQYF. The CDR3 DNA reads TGTGCCAGCAGTTTCTACTCCTACGAGCAGTACTTC.

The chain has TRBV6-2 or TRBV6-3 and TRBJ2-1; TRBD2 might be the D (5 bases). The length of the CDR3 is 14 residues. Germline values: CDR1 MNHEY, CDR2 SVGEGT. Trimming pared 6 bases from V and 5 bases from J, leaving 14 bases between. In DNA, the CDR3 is TGTGCCAGCAGCGCCGGGGTGTTTAACAATGAGCAGTTCTTC. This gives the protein CASSAGVFNNEQFF.

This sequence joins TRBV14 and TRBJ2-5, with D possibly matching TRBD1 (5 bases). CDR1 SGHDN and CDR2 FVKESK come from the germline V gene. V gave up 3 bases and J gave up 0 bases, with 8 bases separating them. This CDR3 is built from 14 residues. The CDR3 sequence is CASSQRQNQETQYF. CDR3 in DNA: TGTGCCAGCAGCCAGCGACAGAACCAAGAGACCCAGTACTTC.